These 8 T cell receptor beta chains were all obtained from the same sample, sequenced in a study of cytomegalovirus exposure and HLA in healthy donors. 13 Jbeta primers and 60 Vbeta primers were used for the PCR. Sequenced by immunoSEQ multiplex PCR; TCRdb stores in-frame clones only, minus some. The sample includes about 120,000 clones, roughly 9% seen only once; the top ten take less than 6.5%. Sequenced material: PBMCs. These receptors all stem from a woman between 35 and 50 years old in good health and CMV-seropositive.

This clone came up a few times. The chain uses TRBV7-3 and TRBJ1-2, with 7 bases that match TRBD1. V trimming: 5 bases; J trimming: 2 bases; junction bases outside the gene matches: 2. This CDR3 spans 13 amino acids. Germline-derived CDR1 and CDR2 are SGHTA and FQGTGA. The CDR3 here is CASSEQGNYGYTF. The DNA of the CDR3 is TGTGCCAGCAGCGAACAGGGGAACTATGGCTACACCTTC.

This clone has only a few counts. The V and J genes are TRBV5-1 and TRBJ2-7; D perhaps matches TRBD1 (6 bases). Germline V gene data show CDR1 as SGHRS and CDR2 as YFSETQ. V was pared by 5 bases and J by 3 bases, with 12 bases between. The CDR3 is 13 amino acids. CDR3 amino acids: CASSLTTGYEQYF. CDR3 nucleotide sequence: TGCGCCAGCAGTCTGACGACAGGCTACGAGCAGTACTTC.

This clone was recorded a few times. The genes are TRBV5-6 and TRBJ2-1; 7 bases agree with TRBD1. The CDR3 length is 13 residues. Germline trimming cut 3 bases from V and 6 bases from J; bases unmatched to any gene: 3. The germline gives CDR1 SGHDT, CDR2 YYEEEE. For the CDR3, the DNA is TGTGCCAGCAGCTGGGGACAGACCAATGAGCAGTTCTTC. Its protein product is CASSWGQTNEQFF.

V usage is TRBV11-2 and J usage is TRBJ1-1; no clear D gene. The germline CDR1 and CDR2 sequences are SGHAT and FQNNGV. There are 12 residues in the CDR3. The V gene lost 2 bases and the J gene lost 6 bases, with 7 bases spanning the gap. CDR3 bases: TGTGCCAGCAGCTTATACAGTCCTGAAGCTTTCTTT. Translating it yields CASSLYSPEAFF.

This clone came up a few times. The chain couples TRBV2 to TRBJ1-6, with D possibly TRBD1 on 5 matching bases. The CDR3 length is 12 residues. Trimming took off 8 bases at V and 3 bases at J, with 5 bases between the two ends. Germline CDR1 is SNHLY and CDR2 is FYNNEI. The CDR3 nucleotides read TGTGCCAGCGGACACTATAATTCACCCCTCCACTTT. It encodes CASGHYNSPLHF.

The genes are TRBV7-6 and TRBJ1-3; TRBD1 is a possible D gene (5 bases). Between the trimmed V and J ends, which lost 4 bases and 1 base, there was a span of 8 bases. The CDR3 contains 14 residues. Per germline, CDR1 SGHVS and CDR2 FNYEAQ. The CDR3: CASSYQGSGNTIYF. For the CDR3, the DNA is TGTGCCAGCAGCTACCAGGGATCTGGAAACACCATATATTTT.

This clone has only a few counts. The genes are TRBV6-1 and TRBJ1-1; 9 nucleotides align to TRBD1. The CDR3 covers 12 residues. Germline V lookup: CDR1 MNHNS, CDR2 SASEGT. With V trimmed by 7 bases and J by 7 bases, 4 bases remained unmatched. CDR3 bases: TGTGCCAGCACCCGGGGACAGGGTGAAGCTTTCTTT. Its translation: CASTRGQGEAFF.

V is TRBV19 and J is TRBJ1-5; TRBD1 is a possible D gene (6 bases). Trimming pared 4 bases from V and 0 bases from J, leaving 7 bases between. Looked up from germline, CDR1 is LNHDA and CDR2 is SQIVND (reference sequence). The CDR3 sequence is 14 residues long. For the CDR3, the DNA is TGTGCCAGTAGTAACAGGGCTAGCAATCAGCCCCAGCATTTT. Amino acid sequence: CASSNRASNQPQHF.